These 29 T cell receptor beta chains originate from one sample sequenced in a study of blood T cell repertoires in COVID-19. Produced via immunoSEQ multiplex PCR; TCRdb's table is partial and in-frame only. The sample lists approximately 210,000 clones, approximately 87% occurring once. The sequencing input was peripheral blood. All receptors derive from a woman aged 70 to 79 with acute or convalescent COVID-19.

The chain has TRBV19 and TRBJ1-5; 7 bases align to TRBD1. The germline gives CDR1 LNHDA, CDR2 SQIVND (reference sequence). There are 15 residues in the CDR3. V lost 4 bases, J lost 3 bases, and 6 bases stayed unmatched. The CDR3 here is CASSRGGLYNQPQHF. CDR3 nucleotide sequence: TGTGCCAGTAGTAGAGGGGGCCTCTACAATCAGCCCCAGCATTTT.

V is TRBV7-6 and J is TRBJ2-5; the D gene is possibly TRBD2 (6 bases). With 5 bases removed from V and 4 bases from J, the gap between germline ends came to 17 bases. Per germline, CDR1 SGHVS and CDR2 FNYEAQ. The CDR3 contains 15 residues. The CDR3 spells CASSPPPGLRETQYF. DNA for the CDR3: TGTGCCAGCAGCCCCCCGCCGGGACTGAGAGAGACCCAGTACTTC.

The rearrangement joins TRBV6-1 to TRBJ1-2; perhaps TRBD1 as D (5 bases). This CDR3 has 13 residues. Germline V CDR1 and CDR2: MNHNS, SASEGT. Trimming left V 2 bases short and J 8 bases short, with 12 bases between. The CDR3 nucleotides read TGTGCCAGCAGTGAATACAGGCTGAGGGGCTACACCTTC. As protein: CASSEYRLRGYTF.

The rearrangement uses TRBV4-2 and TRBJ2-7; 8 nucleotides align to TRBD2. The CDR3 contains 16 residues. The J segment lost 6 bases and the V segment lost 0 bases, leaving 10 bases of the junction unmatched. Germline V gives CDR1 LGHNA, CDR2 YNFKEQ. CDR3 protein: CASSQDSRGAGGEQYF. The DNA for the CDR3 is TGTGCCAGCAGCCAAGATTCCCGCGGGGCGGGAGGCGAGCAGTACTTC.

The chain uses TRBV4-1 and TRBJ2-1; TRBD2 aligns across 12 bases. V shed 3 bases, J shed 9 bases, and the junction held 12 bases outside the gene matches. Germline values: CDR1 MGHRA, CDR2 YSYEKL. The CDR3 is made up of 17 amino acids. The CDR3 region is CASSHLKTTSGGIEQFF. CDR3 nucleotide sequence: TGCGCCAGCAGCCATTTAAAGACCACTAGCGGGGGGATTGAGCAGTTCTTC.

The chain joins TRBV7-9 to TRBJ2-1, with 10 bases fitting TRBD2. Germline CDR1 is SEHNR and CDR2 is FQNEAQ (reference sequence). Trimming cost V 4 bases and J 4 bases; bases outside gene matches: 4. The length of the CDR3 is 15 residues. The CDR3: CASSSLAGDYNEQFF. The DNA for the CDR3 is TGTGCCAGCAGCTCCCTAGCGGGAGATTACAATGAGCAGTTCTTC. Full variable domain (rest looked up from reference TRBV7-9 and TRBJ2-1): DTGVSQNPRHKITKRGQNVTFRCDPISEHNRLYWYRQTLGQGPEFLTYFQNEAQLEKSRLLSDRFSAERPKGSFSTLEIQRTEQGDSAMYLCASSSLAGDYNEQFFGPGTRLTVL.

This chain links TRBV6-5 with TRBJ1-4; TRBD1 agrees at 7 bases. Germline values: CDR1 MNHEY, CDR2 SVGAGI. This CDR3 is built from 14 residues. The ends lost 6 bases at V and 8 bases at J; junction bases unmatched: 9. The CDR3 sequence: CASRSGTVNEKLFF. The CDR3 nucleotides read TGTGCCAGCAGGTCCGGGACAGTTAACGAAAAACTGTTTTTT.

The chain couples TRBV19 to TRBJ1-1; 11 bases are a match to TRBD1. This CDR3 contains 16 residues. Germline CDR1 and CDR2: LNHDA and SQIVND (reference sequence). Losses at the gene ends were 8 bases for V and 1 base for J; bases not matched to a gene: 9. This CDR3 reads CASLKLGQGGNTEAFF. The CDR3 DNA reads as TGTGCCAGTCTCAAGTTGGGACAGGGGGGGAACACTGAAGCTTTCTTT.

This chain uses TRBV6-5 with TRBJ2-1; D perhaps matches TRBD1 (5 bases). CDR3 length: 11 residues. Germline values: CDR1 MNHEY, CDR2 SVGAGI. Trimming took 6 bases from V and 15 from J, leaving 15 bases between them. CDR3 region: CASSLGDLWFF. In DNA, the CDR3 is TGTGCCAGCAGCCTAGGGGATTTATGGTTCTTC.

V is TRBV6-2 or TRBV6-3 and J is TRBJ2-4, with TRBD2 matching 12 bases. Germline V lookup: CDR1 MNHEY, CDR2 SVGEGT. The CDR3 is 19 amino acids. With 0 bases clipped from V and 2 bases from J, the junction kept 8 bases outside the gene matches. CDR3 DNA: TGTGCCAGCAGTTACTCCCTAGCGGGAGGGCCAGGGACCAAAAACATTCAGTACTTC. Translating gives CASSYSLAGGPGTKNIQYF.

The chain links TRBV18 to TRBJ2-7; possible D gene TRBD1, 8 bases. This CDR3 is built from 14 residues. V was clipped by 6 bases and J by 5 bases, with 17 bases between them. Per germline, CDR1 KGHSH and CDR2 LQKENI. In DNA, the CDR3 is TGTGCCAGCTCCGGAACAGGGGGGAGGGACGAGCAGTACTTC. Encoded protein: CASSGTGGRDEQYF.

This chain joins TRBV5-1 and TRBJ1-5; possible D gene TRBD1, 6 bases. This CDR3 spans 15 amino acids. The ends were cut back, 0 bases at V and 6 bases at J, with 13 bases in the middle. Germline assignment: CDR1 SGHRS and CDR2 YFSETQ. In DNA, the CDR3 is TGCGCCAGCAGCTTGGTCCCAGGGGTGGCTCAGCCCCAGCATTTT. Encoded protein: CASSLVPGVAQPQHF.

This sequence joins TRBV4-1 and TRBJ2-1; a weak D match, TRBD2 (5 bases). Germline-derived CDR1 and CDR2 are MGHRA and YSYEKL. This CDR3 is built from 17 residues. Trimming shortened V by 4 bases and J by 7 bases, and 23 bases separated the two germline ends. The CDR3 DNA reads TGCGCCAGCAGCCCCCGAATAGGGTGGGAGAATCGTAATGAGCAGTTCTTC. As protein: CASSPRIGWENRNEQFF.

V and J are TRBV9 and TRBJ1-1; D is ambiguous. V was pared by 3 bases and J by 5 bases, with 17 bases between. Germline lookup yields CDR1 SGDLS and CDR2 YYNGEE. The CDR3 has 15 residues. This chain's CDR3 is CASSGTGLRGTEAFF. In DNA, the CDR3 is TGTGCCAGCAGCGGGACCGGGCTCCGAGGGACTGAAGCTTTCTTT. Filled out from reference TRBV9 and TRBJ1-1, the complete variable domain reads DSGVTQTPKHLITATGQRVTLRCSPRSGDLSVYWYQQSLDQGLQFLIQYYNGEERAKGNILERFSAQQFPDLHSELNLSSLELGDSALYFCASSGTGLRGTEAFFGQGTRLTVV.

The chain links TRBV9 to TRBJ1-1; D is possibly TRBD1 (5 bases). The germline CDR1 and CDR2 sequences are SGDLS and YYNGEE. The CDR3 runs 16 residues. The V end was cut by 4 bases, the J end by 0 bases, with 16 bases between. CDR3 sequence reads: CASSPEAGLLNTEAFF. CDR3 in DNA: TGTGCCAGCAGCCCAGAGGCGGGACTGTTGAACACTGAAGCTTTCTTT.

This rearrangement joins TRBV5-5 to TRBJ2-2; TRBD2 matches at 9 bases. CDR1 and CDR2 (germline): SGHKS, YYEKEE (reference sequence). The V gene end was trimmed by 5 bases and the J gene end by 7 bases; junction bases not matched to a gene: 12. The CDR3 runs 16 residues. DNA for the CDR3: TGTGCCAGCAGTCTCCCTAATAGCGGGGGCGTCGGGGAGCTGTTTTTT. This translates into CASSLPNSGGVGELFF.

This sequence joins TRBV7-2 and TRBJ2-2, with D possibly TRBD1 on 5 matching bases. The CDR3 consists of 15 residues. Germline V gene lookup returns CDR1 SGHTA and CDR2 FQGNSA. V shed 1 base and J shed 4 bases, with 10 bases lying between them. Here the CDR3 DNA reads TGTGCCAGCAGCTTAGACAACAGGCCCACCGGGGAGCTGTTTTTT. It yields the protein CASSLDNRPTGELFF.

The rearrangement links TRBV2 to TRBJ2-2; D gene ambiguous. Per germline, CDR1 SNHLY and CDR2 FYNNEI. This CDR3 region has 15 residues. V gave up 4 bases and J gave up 1 base, with 10 bases separating them. This CDR3 reads CASSVALLNTGELFF. CDR3 sequence (DNA): TGTGCCAGCAGTGTAGCCCTCTTGAACACCGGGGAGCTGTTTTTT.

This clone was picked up one time. The rearrangement links TRBV5-1 to TRBJ1-6; D possibly corresponds to TRBD1 (6 bases). The germline V gene has CDR1 SGHRS and CDR2 YFSETQ. The CDR3 has 15 amino acids. V lost 4 bases and J lost 9, with 17 bases in between. This CDR3 reads CASSIGTREASPLHF. The CDR3 DNA is TGCGCCAGCAGCATTGGGACAAGGGAAGCTTCACCCCTCCACTTT.

This clone was detected only once. The rearrangement joins TRBV4-1 to TRBJ2-5, with a weak D call TRBD1 (5 bases). The CDR3 runs 17 residues. V was trimmed by 1 base and J by 2 bases, leaving 17 bases between them. Looked up from germline, CDR1 is MGHRA and CDR2 is YSYEKL. CDR3 loop: CASSQVRMAAGQETQYF. Here the CDR3 DNA reads TGCGCCAGCAGCCAAGTTCGGATGGCGGCAGGGCAAGAGACCCAGTACTTC.

This clone was observed a handful of times. The chain has TRBV27 and TRBJ1-1, with a possible D match to TRBD1 (6 bases). Germline V gene data show CDR1 as MNHEY and CDR2 as SMNVEV (reference sequence). This CDR3 is 12 amino acids long. Trimming took 8 bases from V and 4 from J, leaving 11 bases between them. CDR3 DNA: TGTGCCAGCGGACAGAGCTTCACTGAAGCTTTCTTT. It codes for CASGQSFTEAFF.

This chain uses TRBV28 with TRBJ2-7, with 9 bases that match TRBD1. V gave up 7 bases and J gave up 4 bases; unmatched junction bases: 5. The CDR3 is 13 amino acids. CDR1 is MDHEN, CDR2 SYDVKM, per germline. CDR3: CASTDRGKYEQYF. In DNA form, the CDR3 reads TGTGCCAGCACGGACAGGGGAAAATACGAGCAGTACTTC.

The V call is TRBV3-1 (or the pseudogene TRBV3-2), the J call TRBJ2-7; D gene unclear. Per the germline V gene, CDR1 is LGHDT and CDR2 is YNNKEL (reference sequence). The V end lost 4 bases, the J end lost 9 bases, and 13 bases lay between the germline ends. The CDR3 has 12 residues. The CDR3 bases are TGTGCCAGCAGCCGCCAGAGAGGTGCGCAGTACTTC. Encoded protein: CASSRQRGAQYF.

This clone occurred once. The chain combines TRBV3-1 (or the pseudogene TRBV3-2) with TRBJ2-7; D unclear. The CDR3 has 15 amino acids. Germline V gene sequence: CDR1 LGHDT, CDR2 YNNKEL (reference sequence). The ends were cut back, 1 base at V and 7 bases at J, with 17 bases in the middle. The CDR3 sequence: CASSQGEVMSSEQYF. In DNA form, the CDR3 reads TGTGCCAGCAGCCAAGGAGAAGTAATGTCCTCAGAGCAGTACTTC.

V is TRBV6-5 and J is TRBJ1-4, with D possibly being TRBD1 (6 bases). Looked up from germline, CDR1 is MNHEY and CDR2 is SVGAGI. This CDR3 spans 14 amino acids. Trimming removed 2 bases at V and 7 bases at J, with 11 bases between. The CDR3 region has the DNA TGTGCCAGCAGTTACACACAGGGCATTGAAAAACTGTTTTTT. Translation gives CASSYTQGIEKLFF.

This clone was counted a single time. The V and J genes are TRBV6-5 and TRBJ2-1; TRBD1 might be the D (6 bases). CDR1 MNHEY and CDR2 SVGAGI come from the germline V gene. There are 12 residues in the CDR3. V was clipped by 0 bases and J by 11 bases, with 8 bases between them. CDR3 sequence reads: CASSYSGQKQFF. CDR3 DNA sequence: TGTGCCAGCAGTTACTCCGGACAGAAGCAGTTCTTC.

This chain links TRBV5-1 with TRBJ2-1; tentative D call: TRBD1 (6 bases). The CDR3 runs to 14 residues. Trimming took 5 bases from V and 2 from J, leaving 11 bases between them. CDR1 and CDR2 (germline): SGHRS, YFSETQ. Here the CDR3 DNA reads TGCGCCAGCAGACGGGACACGACCTACAATGAGCAGTTCTTC. It encodes CASRRDTTYNEQFF.

The chain couples TRBV28 to TRBJ1-3; D perhaps matches TRBD1 (6 bases). CDR1 is MDHEN and CDR2 is SYDVKM in the germline V gene. V was pared by 5 bases and J by 0 bases, with 17 bases between. The CDR3 extends over 17 amino acids. This CDR3 is CASSPGGAGDSGNTIYF. The CDR3 coding sequence is TGTGCCAGCAGTCCCGGGGGGGCAGGGGACTCTGGAAACACCATATATTTT.

This clone was seen a single time. The chain employs TRBV28 and TRBJ1-2, with TRBD1 matching 7 bases. CDR3 length: 13 amino acids. Germline values: CDR1 MDHEN, CDR2 SYDVKM. The ends lost 6 bases at V and 4 bases at J; junction bases unmatched: 5. CDR3 DNA: TGTGCCAGCAGGGGGGACAGTTTCTATGGCTACACCTTC. Translation: CASRGDSFYGYTF.